This passage covers 17 T cell receptor beta chains from one sample sequenced in a study of T cell responses to AZD1222 COVID-19 vaccine. Produced via immunoSEQ multiplex PCR; TCRdb's table is partial and in-frame only. Its table records around 140,000 clones. Source material: peripheral blood. The source of these receptors is an adult in good health.

The chain links TRBV3-1 (or the pseudogene TRBV3-2) to TRBJ2-3; D unresolved. Trimming left V 1 base short and J 4 bases short, with 9 bases between. CDR1 is LGHDT, CDR2 YNNKEL, per germline (reference sequence). The CDR3 spans 14 residues. The CDR3 here is CASSQASLADTQYF. CDR3 bases: TGTGCCAGCAGCCAAGCCTCATTAGCAGATACGCAGTATTTT.

V usage is TRBV30 and J usage is TRBJ1-5, with TRBD1 matching over 8 bases. This CDR3 comprises 13 residues. J gave up 7 bases and V 2 bases, and 4 bases lay outside the gene matches. Germline V CDR1 and CDR2: GTSNPN, SVGIG (reference sequence). The CDR3 loop is CAWSPTGGQPQHF. In DNA form, the CDR3 reads TGTGCCTGGAGTCCTACAGGGGGGCAGCCCCAGCATTTT.

The chain joins TRBV6-1 to TRBJ1-6; 11 bases are a match to TRBD1. Looked up from germline, CDR1 is MNHNS and CDR2 is SASEGT. V shed 2 bases, J shed 7 bases, and the junction held 4 bases outside the gene matches. The CDR3 consists of 16 residues. The CDR3 DNA sequence: TGTGCCAGCAGTGAAACGTGGACAGGGGGCAATTCACCCCTCCACTTT. Translation gives CASSETWTGGNSPLHF.

V gene TRBV11-1 combines with J gene TRBJ1-6; TRBD1 matches 10 bases. V was clipped by 5 bases and J by 8 bases; unmatched bases: 3. The CDR3 is 14 amino acids. From germline, CDR1 is SGHAT and CDR2 FQDESV (reference sequence). The CDR3: CASSEGQGYSPLHF. DNA of the CDR3: TGTGCCAGCAGCGAGGGACAGGGGTATTCACCCCTCCACTTT.

The CDR3 coding sequence is TGTGCCAGCAGAACAGGGACAGTTAACTATGGCTACACCTTC. Its protein product is CASRTGTVNYGYTF. This chain joins TRBV6-5 and TRBJ1-2; 7 bases are a match to TRBD1. The CDR3 contains 14 residues. The J segment lost 1 base and the V segment lost 6 bases, leaving 5 bases of the junction unmatched. Germline V gene lookup returns CDR1 MNHEY and CDR2 SVGAGI.

The chain has TRBV6-2 or TRBV6-3 and TRBJ1-2, with D perhaps TRBD1 (5 bases). The CDR3 runs to 13 residues. CDR1 and CDR2 (germline): MNHEY, SVGEGT. Deletions cut 6 bases from V and 4 bases from J, with 12 bases between. CDR3 sequence reads: CASSPTAFYGYTF. The CDR3 DNA reads as TGTGCCAGCAGCCCGACAGCCTTCTATGGCTACACCTTC.

This chain links TRBV4-2 with TRBJ1-1, with D possibly being TRBD1 (5 bases). The CDR3 totals 13 residues. V lost 2 bases to trimming and J lost 10 bases, with 14 bases between them. In germline, CDR1 is LGHNA, CDR2 YNFKEQ. As DNA, the CDR3 is TGTGCCAGCAGCCAACAGGGAGGTCTGACAGCTTTCTTT. Translating it yields CASSQQGGLTAFF.

The gene calls are TRBV12-3 or TRBV12-4 and TRBJ1-5; D is undetermined. The germline V and J ends were trimmed by 2 bases and 0 bases, with 2 bases remaining between them. The CDR3 totals 13 residues. The CDR3 DNA reads as TGTGCCAGCAGTTTAACTAGCAATCAGCCCCAGCATTTT. Protein product: CASSLTSNQPQHF.

The chain combines TRBV7-9 with TRBJ2-3, with 8 bases that match TRBD2. Germline V gene sequence: CDR1 SEHNR, CDR2 FQNEAQ (reference sequence). The junction had 7 bases not matched to a gene; V was cut back by 3 bases and J by 2 bases. The length of the CDR3 is 16 residues. Written as DNA, the CDR3 is TGTGCCAGCAGCTTGAACCGAGCGGGGGACACAGATACGCAGTATTTT. Residues: CASSLNRAGDTDTQYF.

The chain couples TRBV7-2 to TRBJ2-7; 8 bases match TRBD2. The V segment lost 6 bases and the J segment 2 bases; nucleotides outside the gene matches: 12. The CDR3 has 16 residues. Germline V gene sequence: CDR1 SGHTA, CDR2 FQGNSA. This CDR3 is CASRFSGRGETYEQYF. CDR3 DNA: TGTGCCAGCAGATTCTCGGGGCGGGGGGAAACCTACGAGCAGTACTTC.

This chain uses TRBV3-1 (or the pseudogene TRBV3-2) with TRBJ1-1; the match to TRBD1 covers 10 bases. After removal of 2 bases from V and 4 bases from J, the junction contained 4 bases not matched to a gene. From germline, CDR1 is LGHDT and CDR2 YNNKEL (reference sequence). The CDR3 is 15 residues long. The CDR3 region is CASSQRQGASTEAFF. The CDR3 nucleotides read TGTGCCAGCAGCCAACGACAGGGGGCGAGCACTGAAGCTTTCTTT.

The rearrangement links TRBV11-3 to TRBJ2-7, with D unresolved. V gave up 5 bases and J gave up 5 bases, with 13 bases separating them. CDR3 length: 13 amino acids. Per germline, CDR1 SGHNT and CDR2 YENEEA. CDR3 residues: CASSPDTFNEQYF. For the CDR3, the DNA is TGTGCCAGCAGCCCAGACACGTTTAACGAGCAGTACTTC.

V gene TRBV5-5 combines with J gene TRBJ1-1, with 7 bases matching TRBD1. The V and J ends lost 4 bases and 7 bases, in that order; junction bases with no gene match: 13. The CDR3 contains 15 residues. In germline, CDR1 is SGHKS, CDR2 YYEKEE (reference sequence). In DNA form, the CDR3 reads TGTGCCAGCAGCCAGGGACAGTCGGGGGGCTATGAAGCTTTCTTT. Its protein is CASSQGQSGGYEAFF.

The chain has TRBV5-1 and TRBJ2-2, with no clear D. Germline lookup yields CDR1 SGHRS and CDR2 YFSETQ. The CDR3 contains 13 residues. V was shortened by 3 bases and J by 7 bases, with 10 bases between the two germline ends. The CDR3 DNA sequence: TGCGCCAGCAGCTCGTTTCAAAACGGGGAGCTGTTTTTT. Translation gives CASSSFQNGELFF. Full variable domain (missing parts from reference TRBV5-1 and TRBJ2-2): KAGVTQTPRYLIKTRGQQVTLSCSPISGHRSVSWYQQTPGQGLQFLFEYFSETQRNKGNFPGRFSGRQFSNSRSEMNVSTLELGDSALYLCASSSFQNGELFFGEGSRLTVL.

The chain recombines TRBV20-1 with TRBJ2-7; a weak D match, TRBD1 (6 bases). This CDR3 has 13 amino acids. Trimming pared 3 bases from V and 5 bases from J, leaving 14 bases between. Germline V CDR1 and CDR2: DFQATT, SNEGSKA (reference sequence). CDR3 nucleotide sequence: TGCAGTGCTAGTACAGGGTCGGGGAACGAGCAGTACTTC. It encodes CSASTGSGNEQYF.

The chain carries TRBV5-1 and TRBJ2-4; 9 nucleotides line up with TRBD1. CDR3 length equals 14 residues. Unmatched junction bases numbered 3, after V lost 0 bases and J lost 8 bases. Germline CDR1 and CDR2: SGHRS and YFSETQ. The CDR3 bases are TGCGCCAGCAGCTTGGACAGGGGGCGATACATTCAGTACTTC. Translated, it gives CASSLDRGRYIQYF. Supplemented by reference TRBV5-1 and TRBJ2-4, the full variable domain reads KAGVTQTPRYLIKTRGQQVTLSCSPISGHRSVSWYQQTPGQGLQFLFEYFSETQRNKGNFPGRFSGRQFSNSRSEMNVSTLELGDSALYLCASSLDRGRYIQYFGAGTRLSVL.

The rearrangement links TRBV6-1 to TRBJ1-1; D gene uncertain. CDR1 is MNHNS, CDR2 SASEGT, per germline. There are 14 residues in the CDR3. Trimming took off 2 bases at V and 1 base at J, with 8 bases between the two ends. The CDR3 nucleotides read TGTGCCAGCAGTGAATTAGCCCCGAACACTGAAGCTTTCTTT. Its protein is CASSELAPNTEAFF.